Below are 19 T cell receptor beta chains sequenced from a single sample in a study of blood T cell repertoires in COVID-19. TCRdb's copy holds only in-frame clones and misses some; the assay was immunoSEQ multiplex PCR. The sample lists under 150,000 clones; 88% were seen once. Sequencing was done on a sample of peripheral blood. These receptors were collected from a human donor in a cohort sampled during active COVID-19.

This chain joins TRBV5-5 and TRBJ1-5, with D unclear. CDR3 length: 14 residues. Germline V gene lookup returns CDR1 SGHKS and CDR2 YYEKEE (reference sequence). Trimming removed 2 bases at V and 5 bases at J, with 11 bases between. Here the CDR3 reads CASSLDGRDQPQHF. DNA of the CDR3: TGTGCCAGCAGCTTAGATGGGAGGGATCAGCCCCAGCATTTT. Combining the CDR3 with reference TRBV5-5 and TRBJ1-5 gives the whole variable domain DAGVTQSPTHLIKTRGQQVTLRCSPISGHKSVSWYQQVLGQGPQFIFQYYEKEERGRGNFPDRFSARQFPNYSSELNVNALLLGDSALYLCASSLDGRDQPQHFGDGTRLSIL.

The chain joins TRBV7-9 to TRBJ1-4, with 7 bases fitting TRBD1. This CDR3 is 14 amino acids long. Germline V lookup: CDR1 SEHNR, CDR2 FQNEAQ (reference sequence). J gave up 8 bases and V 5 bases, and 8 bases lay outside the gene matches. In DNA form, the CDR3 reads TGTGCCAGCAGCCCAGGGGGTGGATCGGAAAAACTGTTTTTT. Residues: CASSPGGGSEKLFF.

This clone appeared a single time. The CDR3 DNA reads TGTGCCAGCAGTTACGTCACTACCTACGAGCAGTACTTC. Protein product: CASSYVTTYEQYF. The chain employs TRBV6-6 and TRBJ2-7; D uncertain. CDR1 is MNHNY and CDR2 is SVGAGI in the germline V gene (reference sequence). The V end lost 2 bases, the J end lost 2 bases, and 7 bases lay between the germline ends. The CDR3 is 13 residues long.

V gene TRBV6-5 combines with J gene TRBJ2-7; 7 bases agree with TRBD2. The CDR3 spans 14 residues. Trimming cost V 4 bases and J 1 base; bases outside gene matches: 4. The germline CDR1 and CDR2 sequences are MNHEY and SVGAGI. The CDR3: CASSFERGSYEQYF. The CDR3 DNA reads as TGTGCCAGCAGTTTCGAGCGGGGTTCCTACGAGCAGTACTTC.

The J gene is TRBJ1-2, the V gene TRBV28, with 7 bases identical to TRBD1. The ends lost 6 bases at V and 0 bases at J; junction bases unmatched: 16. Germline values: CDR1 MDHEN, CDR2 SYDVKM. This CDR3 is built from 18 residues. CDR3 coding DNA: TGTGCCAGCAGAACTCCGGGACAGAGACTTATAGCTAACTATGGCTACACCTTC. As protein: CASRTPGQRLIANYGYTF.

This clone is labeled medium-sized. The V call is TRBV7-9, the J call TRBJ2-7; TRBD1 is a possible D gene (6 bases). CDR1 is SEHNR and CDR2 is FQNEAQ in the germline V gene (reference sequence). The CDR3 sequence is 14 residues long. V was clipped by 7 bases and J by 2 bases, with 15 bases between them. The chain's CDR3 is CASTRDTTAYEQYF. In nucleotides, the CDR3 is TGTGCCAGCACCCGGGACACTACTGCCTACGAGCAGTACTTC.

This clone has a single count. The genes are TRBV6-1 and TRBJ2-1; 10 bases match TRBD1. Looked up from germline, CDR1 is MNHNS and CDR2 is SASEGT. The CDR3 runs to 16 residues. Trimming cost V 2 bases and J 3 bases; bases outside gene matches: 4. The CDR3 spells CASSEWDRGIYNEQFF. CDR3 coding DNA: TGTGCCAGCAGTGAATGGGACAGGGGAATCTACAATGAGCAGTTCTTC.

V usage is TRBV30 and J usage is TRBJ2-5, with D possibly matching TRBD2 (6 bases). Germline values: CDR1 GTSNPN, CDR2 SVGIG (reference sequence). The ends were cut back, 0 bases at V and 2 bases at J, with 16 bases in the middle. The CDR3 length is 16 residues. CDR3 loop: CAWSVPPRLVQETQYF. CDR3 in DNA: TGTGCCTGGAGTGTACCCCCCCGACTAGTTCAAGAGACCCAGTACTTC.

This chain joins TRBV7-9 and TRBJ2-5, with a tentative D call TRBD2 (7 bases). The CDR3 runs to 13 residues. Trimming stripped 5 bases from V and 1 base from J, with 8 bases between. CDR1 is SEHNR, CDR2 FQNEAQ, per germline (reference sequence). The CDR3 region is CASSRGAQETQYF. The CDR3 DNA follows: TGTGCCAGCAGCCGGGGGGCCCAAGAGACCCAGTACTTC. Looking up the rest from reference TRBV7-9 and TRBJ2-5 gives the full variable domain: DTGVSQNPRHKITKRGQNVTFRCDPISEHNRLYWYRQTLGQGPEFLTYFQNEAQLEKSRLLSDRFSAERPKGSFSTLEIQRTEQGDSAMYLCASSRGAQETQYFGPGTRLLVL.

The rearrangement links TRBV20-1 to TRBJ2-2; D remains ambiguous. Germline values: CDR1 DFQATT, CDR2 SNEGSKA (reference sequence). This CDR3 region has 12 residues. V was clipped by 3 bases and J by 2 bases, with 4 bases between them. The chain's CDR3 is CSASPNTGELFF. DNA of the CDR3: TGCAGTGCTAGTCCTAACACCGGGGAGCTGTTTTTT.

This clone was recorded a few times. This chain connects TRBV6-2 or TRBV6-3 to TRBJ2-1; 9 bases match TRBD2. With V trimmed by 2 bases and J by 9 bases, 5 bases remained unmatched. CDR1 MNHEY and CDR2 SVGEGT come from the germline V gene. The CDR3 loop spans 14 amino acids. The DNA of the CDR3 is TGTGCCAGCAGTTACAGGCGGGAGGGGGCTGAGCAGTTCTTC. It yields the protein CASSYRREGAEQFF.

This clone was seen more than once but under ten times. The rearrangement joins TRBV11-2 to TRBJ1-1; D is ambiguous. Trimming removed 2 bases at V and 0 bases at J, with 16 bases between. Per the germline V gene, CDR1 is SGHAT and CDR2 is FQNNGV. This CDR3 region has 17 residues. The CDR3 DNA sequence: TGTGCCAGCAGCTTAATCAGCCCGGGAGTACTGAACACTGAAGCTTTCTTT. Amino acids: CASSLISPGVLNTEAFF.

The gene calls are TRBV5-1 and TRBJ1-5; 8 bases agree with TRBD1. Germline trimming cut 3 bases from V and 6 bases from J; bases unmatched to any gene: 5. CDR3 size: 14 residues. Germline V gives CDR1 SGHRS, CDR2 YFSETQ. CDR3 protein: CASSSGQGGQPQHF. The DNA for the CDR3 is TGCGCCAGCAGCTCTGGACAGGGCGGTCAGCCCCAGCATTTT.

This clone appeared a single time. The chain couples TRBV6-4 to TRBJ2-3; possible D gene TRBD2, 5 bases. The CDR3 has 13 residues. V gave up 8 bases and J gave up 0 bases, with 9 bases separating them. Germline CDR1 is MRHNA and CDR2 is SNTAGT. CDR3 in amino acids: CASGGASTDTQYF. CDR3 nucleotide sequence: TGTGCCAGCGGAGGAGCGAGCACAGATACGCAGTATTTT.

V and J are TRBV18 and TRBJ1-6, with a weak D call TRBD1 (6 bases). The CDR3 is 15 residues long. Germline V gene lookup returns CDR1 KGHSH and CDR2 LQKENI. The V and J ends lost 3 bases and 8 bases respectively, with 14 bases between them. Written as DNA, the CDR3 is TGTGCCAGCTCACCCCGCCAAGGGGGAGATTCACCCCTCCACTTT. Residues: CASSPRQGGDSPLHF.

CDR3 region: CASTEGLNTGELFF. DNA for the CDR3: TGTGCCAGCACCGAGGGCTTAAACACCGGGGAGCTGTTTTTT. The V call is TRBV19, the J call TRBJ2-2; tentative D call: TRBD2 (5 bases). Germline loops: CDR1 LNHDA, CDR2 SQIVND (reference sequence). The CDR3 runs to 14 residues. V was cut by 9 bases and J by 2 bases, with 13 bases left in between.

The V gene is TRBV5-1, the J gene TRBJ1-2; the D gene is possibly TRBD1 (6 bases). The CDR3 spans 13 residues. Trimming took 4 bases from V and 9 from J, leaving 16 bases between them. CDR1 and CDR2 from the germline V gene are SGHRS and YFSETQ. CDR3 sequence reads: CASSGTGIRRYTF. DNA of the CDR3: TGCGCCAGCAGCGGAACAGGGATTCGGCGCTACACCTTC.

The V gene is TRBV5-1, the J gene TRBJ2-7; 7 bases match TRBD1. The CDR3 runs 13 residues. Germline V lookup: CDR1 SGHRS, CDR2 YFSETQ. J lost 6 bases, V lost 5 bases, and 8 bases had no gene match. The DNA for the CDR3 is TGCGCCAGCAGGACCGAACAGGGGTCCGAGCAGTACTTC. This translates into CASRTEQGSEQYF.

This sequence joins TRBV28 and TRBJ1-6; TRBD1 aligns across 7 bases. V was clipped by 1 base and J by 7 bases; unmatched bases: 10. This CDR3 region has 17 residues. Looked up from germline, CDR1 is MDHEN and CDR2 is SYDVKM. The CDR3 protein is CASSLLKTGDVNSPLHF. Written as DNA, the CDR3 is TGTGCCAGCAGTTTATTGAAAACAGGGGACGTGAATTCACCCCTCCACTTT.